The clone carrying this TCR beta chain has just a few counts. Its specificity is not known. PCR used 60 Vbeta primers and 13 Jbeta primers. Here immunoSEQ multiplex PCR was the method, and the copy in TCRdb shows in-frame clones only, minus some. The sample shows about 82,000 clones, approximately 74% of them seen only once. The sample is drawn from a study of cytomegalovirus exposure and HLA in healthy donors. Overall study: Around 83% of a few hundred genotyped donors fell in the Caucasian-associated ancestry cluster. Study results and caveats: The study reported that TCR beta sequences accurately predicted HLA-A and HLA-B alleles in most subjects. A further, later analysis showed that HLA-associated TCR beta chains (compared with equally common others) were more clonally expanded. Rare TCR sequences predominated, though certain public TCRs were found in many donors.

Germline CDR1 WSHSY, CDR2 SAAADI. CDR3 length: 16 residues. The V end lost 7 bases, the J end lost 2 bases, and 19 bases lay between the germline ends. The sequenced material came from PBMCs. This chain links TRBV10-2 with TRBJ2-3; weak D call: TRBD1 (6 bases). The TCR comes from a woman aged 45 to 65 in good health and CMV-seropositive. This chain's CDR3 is CASTSGWAGDTDTQYF. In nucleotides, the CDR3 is TGCGCCAGCACCTCAGGCTGGGCAGGGGACACAGATACGCAGTATTTT.